This TCR beta chain comes out of a study of blood T cell repertoires in COVID-19. Across the study: PBMCs, B-cell-depleted T cells, or T cells were the source of the cDNA or gDNA that made up the material.

Per germline, CDR1 SQVTM and CDR2 ANQGSEA. The CDR3 loop spans 15 amino acids. Trimming left V 1 base short and J 2 bases short, with 15 bases between. Original analysis: Estimates of nucleated cell counts were drawn from the amplification of reference gene primers. Sequencing used immunoSEQ multiplex PCR; TCRdb keeps in-frame clones, though not all of them. The DNA gave D and trimming, while V, J and clone size come from that table. The table shows about 290,000 clones, with around four fifths occurring only once. This clone was picked up a small number of times. The specimen sequenced was peripheral blood. The origin of this receptor is a woman between 45 and 60 years old with active or convalescent COVID-19. V gene TRBV29-1 combines with J gene TRBJ2-7; D remains ambiguous. The CDR3 DNA follows: TGCAGCGTTGAAGGTGAGGCCCTGAGCCCCTACGAGCAGTACTTC. This encodes CSVEGEALSPYEQYF.